Shown below are 13 T cell receptor beta chains from a single sample sequenced in a study of blood T cell repertoires in COVID-19. Measured with immunoSEQ multiplex PCR; TCRdb has only the in-frame clones, and not every one. The sample carries under 250,000 clones, more than 80% recorded once. Sequencing input: peripheral blood. These receptors all stem from a young man with COVID-19, enrolled during active disease.

This clone was observed a few times. The V and J genes are TRBV28 and TRBJ2-7; 10 bases line up with TRBD1. Germline CDR1 reads MDHEN; CDR2 reads SYDVKM. V lost 0 bases and J lost 4; bases outside the gene matches: 9. The CDR3 consists of 17 residues. The CDR3 sequence: CASSLWGGPGQGYEQYF. In DNA, the CDR3 is TGTGCCAGCAGTTTATGGGGGGGCCCGGGACAGGGGTACGAGCAGTACTTC. The entire variable domain, with the rest obtained from reference TRBV28 and TRBJ2-7, is as follows: DVKVTQSSRYLVKRTGEKVFLECVQDMDHENMFWYRQDPGLGLRLIYFSYDVKMKEKGDIPEGYSVSREKKERFSLILESASTNQTSMYLCASSLWGGPGQGYEQYFGPGTRLTVT.

The chain couples TRBV5-4 to TRBJ1-2, with D possibly TRBD1 on 5 matching bases. The germline V and J ends were trimmed by 0 bases and 8 bases, with 14 bases remaining between them. CDR3 size: 14 residues. Germline CDR1 SGHNT, CDR2 YYREEE (reference sequence). The CDR3 is CASSLGRGTAGYTF. CDR3 DNA sequence: TGTGCCAGCAGCTTGGGTCGGGGGACCGCGGGCTACACCTTC. Drawing the rest from reference TRBV5-4 and TRBJ1-2, the complete variable domain is ETGVTQSPTHLIKTRGQQVTLRCSSQSGHNTVSWYQQALGQGPQFIFQYYREEENGRGNFPPRFSGLQFPNYSSELNVNALELDDSALYLCASSLGRGTAGYTFGSGTRLTVV.

The genes are TRBV27 and TRBJ2-2; TRBD2 agrees at 7 bases. Unmatched junction bases numbered 16, after V lost 6 bases and J lost 6 bases. Germline V gives CDR1 MNHEY, CDR2 SMNVEV (reference sequence). The CDR3 totals 17 residues. The CDR3 DNA is TGTGCCAGCAGGGGAGACAGCCAGAGGGCGGGGGCCGGGGAGCTGTTTTTT. It is translated as CASRGDSQRAGAGELFF.

This clone was picked up one time. The CDR3, as DNA: TGTGCCAGCCCCAAGGGGATGGGTGGAGAGACCCAGTACTTC. Protein sequence: CASPKGMGGETQYF. The genes are TRBV6-4 and TRBJ2-5; tentatively, D is TRBD1 (5 bases). Germline loops: CDR1 MRHNA, CDR2 SNTAGT. V gave up 8 bases and J gave up 4 bases, with 17 bases separating them. The CDR3 is 14 residues long.

This chain joins TRBV10-3 and TRBJ1-3; TRBD1 aligns across 7 bases. This CDR3 comprises 15 residues. Unmatched junction bases numbered 2, after V lost 2 bases and J lost 1 base. Germline V lookup: CDR1 ENHRY, CDR2 SYGVKD. The CDR3 here is CAISEVTGSGNTIYF. Written as DNA, the CDR3 is TGTGCCATCAGTGAGGTGACAGGGTCTGGAAACACCATATATTTT.

The chain employs TRBV19 and TRBJ2-2; D is possibly TRBD1 (5 bases). Germline CDR1 reads LNHDA; CDR2 reads SQIVND (reference sequence). V was cut by 6 bases and J by 4 bases, with 12 bases left in between. The CDR3 sequence is 14 residues long. The CDR3 is CASRAGSVTGELFF. CDR3 in DNA: TGTGCCAGTAGGGCAGGGTCCGTCACCGGGGAGCTGTTTTTT.

The CDR3 loop reads CASSLLGDTGELFF. CDR3 sequence (DNA): TGTGCCAGCAGTTTATTAGGGGACACCGGGGAGCTGTTTTTT. The genes are TRBV6-6 and TRBJ2-2; possible D gene TRBD1, 5 bases. This CDR3 comprises 14 residues. Between the trimmed V and J ends, which lost 4 bases and 3 bases, there was a span of 9 bases. Per the germline V gene, CDR1 is MNHNY and CDR2 is SVGAGI (reference sequence).

V and J are TRBV19 and TRBJ2-5, with D possibly TRBD1 on 7 matching bases. The CDR3 extends over 13 amino acids. V was cut by 3 bases and J by 7 bases, with 12 bases left in between. Germline V gene lookup returns CDR1 LNHDA and CDR2 SQIVND (reference sequence). CDR3 bases: TGTGCCAGTAGTATCCCCCAGGGGGGGACCCAGTACTTC. Its translation is CASSIPQGGTQYF.

The chain uses TRBV6-4 and TRBJ2-7; 8 bases are shared with TRBD1. The germline CDR1 and CDR2 sequences are MRHNA and SNTAGT. The CDR3 spans 15 residues. With V trimmed by 6 bases and J by 3 bases, 10 bases remained unmatched. CDR3 coding DNA: TGTGCCAGCAGGCACCGGGACAGGATTTGCTACGAGCAGTACTTC. Its translation is CASRHRDRICYEQYF.

The chain combines TRBV5-1 with TRBJ2-2; TRBD2 agrees at 8 bases. CDR1 SGHRS and CDR2 YFSETQ come from the germline V gene. CDR3 length equals 17 residues. V gave up 1 base and J gave up 2 bases; unmatched junction bases: 7. CDR3 nucleotides: TGCGCCAGCAGCTTGATGGCTAGCGGGCCTAACACCGGGGAGCTGTTTTTT. This encodes CASSLMASGPNTGELFF.

V is TRBV7-2 and J is TRBJ1-2; D is perhaps TRBD1 (5 bases). This CDR3 is built from 15 residues. Deletions cut 1 base from V and 7 bases from J, with 16 bases between. Germline V gene data show CDR1 as SGHTA and CDR2 as FQGNSA. DNA of the CDR3: TGTGCCAGCAGCTTAGTTCTCGCGACAGCTGGTGGCTACACCTTC. Its translation: CASSLVLATAGGYTF.

V usage is TRBV4-3 and J usage is TRBJ1-1, with D possibly TRBD1 on 5 matching bases. Germline lookup yields CDR1 LGHNA and CDR2 YSLEER. Trimming shortened V by 0 bases and J by 0 bases, and 8 bases separated the two germline ends. There are 15 residues in the CDR3. CDR3 loop: CASSQDQGLNTEAFF. The CDR3 region has the DNA TGCGCCAGCAGCCAAGACCAGGGTTTGAACACTGAAGCTTTCTTT.

This clone was seen once. The chain is built from TRBV28 and TRBJ2-7; TRBD2 is a possible D gene (6 bases). The germline gives CDR1 MDHEN, CDR2 SYDVKM. V was cut by 8 bases and J by 3 bases, with 14 bases left in between. The CDR3 contains 13 residues. In nucleotides, the CDR3 is TGTGCCAGCGGAGGGGATTTCGGCTACGAGCAGTACTTC. Translated, it gives CASGGDFGYEQYF.